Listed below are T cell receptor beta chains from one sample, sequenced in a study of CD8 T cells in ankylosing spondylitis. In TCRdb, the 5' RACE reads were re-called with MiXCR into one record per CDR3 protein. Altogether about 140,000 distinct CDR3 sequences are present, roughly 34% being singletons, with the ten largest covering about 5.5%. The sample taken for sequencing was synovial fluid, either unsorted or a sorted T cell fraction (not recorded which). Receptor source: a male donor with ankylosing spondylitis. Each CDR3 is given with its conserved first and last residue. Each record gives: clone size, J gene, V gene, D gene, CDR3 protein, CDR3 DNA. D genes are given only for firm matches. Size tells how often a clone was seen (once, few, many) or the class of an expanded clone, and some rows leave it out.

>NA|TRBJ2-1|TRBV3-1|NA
CASSQDRGGYNEQFF
TGTGCCAGCAGCCAAGATCGGGGAGGTTACAATGAGCAGTTCTTC
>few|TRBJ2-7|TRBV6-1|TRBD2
CASSEMRGGHEQYF
TGTGCCAGCAGTGAAATGCGGGGGGGCCACGAGCAGTACTTC
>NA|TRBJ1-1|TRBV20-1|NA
CSVSREAFF
TGCAGTGTCTCACGTGAAGCTTTCTTT
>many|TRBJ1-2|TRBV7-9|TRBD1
CASSLSQDRVRYGYTF
TGTGCCAGCAGCCTATCCCAGGACAGGGTGCGGTATGGCTACACCTTC
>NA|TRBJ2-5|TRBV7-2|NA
CASSLSGTREETQYF
TGTGCCAGCAGCTTATCCGGGACGAGAGAAGAGACCCAGTACTTC
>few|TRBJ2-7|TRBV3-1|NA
CASSQGLAYQQYF
TGTGCCAGCAGCCAAGGCCTAGCGTACCAGCAGTACTTC
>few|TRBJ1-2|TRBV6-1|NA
CASSGPNIGLFYGYTF
TGTGCCAGCAGTGGCCCCAACATCGGTCTATTCTATGGCTACACCTTC
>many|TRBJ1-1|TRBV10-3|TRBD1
CAISSRDSEAFF
TGTGCCATCAGCTCCCGGGACAGTGAAGCTTTCTTT
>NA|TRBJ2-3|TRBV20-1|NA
CSAGVIVTDTQYF
TGCAGTGCCGGGGTGATAGTAACAGATACGCAGTATTTT
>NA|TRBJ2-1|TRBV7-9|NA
CAIRDLNEQFF
TGTGCCATCCGGGACTTGAATGAGCAGTTCTTC
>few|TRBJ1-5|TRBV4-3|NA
CASSQDPGVPPQHF
TGCGCCAGCAGCCAAGATCCTGGGGTGCCGCCCCAGCATTTT
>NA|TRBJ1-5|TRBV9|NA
CASSAGVPGKLNQPQHF
TGTGCCAGCAGCGCCGGTGTACCAGGTAAACTCAATCAGCCCCAGCATTTT
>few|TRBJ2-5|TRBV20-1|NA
CSAASRTSGETQYF
TGCAGTGCTGCCAGTAGGACCAGCGGAGAGACCCAGTACTTC
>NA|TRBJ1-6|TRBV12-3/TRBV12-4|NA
CASSFSQSSYNSPLHF
TGTGCCAGCAGTTTCTCCCAGAGCTCCTATAATTCACCCCTCCACTTT
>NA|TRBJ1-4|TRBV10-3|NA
CAISEEQLNEKLFF
TGTGCCATCAGTGAAGAACAGCTCAATGAAAAACTGTTTTTT
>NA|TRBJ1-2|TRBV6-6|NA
CASRADYGYTF
TGTGCCAGCAGGGCAGACTATGGCTACACCTTC
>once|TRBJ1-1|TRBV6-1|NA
CASSNAGRGTEAFF
TGTGCCAGCAGTAACGCGGGGAGGGGGACTGAAGCTTTCTTT